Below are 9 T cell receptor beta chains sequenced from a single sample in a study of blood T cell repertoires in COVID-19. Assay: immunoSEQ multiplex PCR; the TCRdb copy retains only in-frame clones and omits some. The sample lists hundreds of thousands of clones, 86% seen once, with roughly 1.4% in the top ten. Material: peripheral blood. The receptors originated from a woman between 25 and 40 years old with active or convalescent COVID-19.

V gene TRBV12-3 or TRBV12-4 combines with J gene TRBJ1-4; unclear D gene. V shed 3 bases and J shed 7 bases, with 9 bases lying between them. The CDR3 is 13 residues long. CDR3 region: CASSLAWSEKLFF. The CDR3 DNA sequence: TGTGCCAGCAGTTTGGCATGGAGTGAAAAACTGTTTTTT.

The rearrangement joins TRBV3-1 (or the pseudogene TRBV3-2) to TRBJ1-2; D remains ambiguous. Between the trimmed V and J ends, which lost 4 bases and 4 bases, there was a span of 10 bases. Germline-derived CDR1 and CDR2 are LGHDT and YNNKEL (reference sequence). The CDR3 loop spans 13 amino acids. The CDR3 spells CASSRGGGYGYTF. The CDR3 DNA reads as TGTGCCAGCAGCCGGGGAGGCGGCTATGGCTACACCTTC.

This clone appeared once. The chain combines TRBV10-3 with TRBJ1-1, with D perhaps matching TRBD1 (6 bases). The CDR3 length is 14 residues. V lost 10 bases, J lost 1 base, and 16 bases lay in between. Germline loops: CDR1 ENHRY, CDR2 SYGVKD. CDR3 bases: TGTGCCACCTCCCCGAACAGGGAGAACACTGAAGCTTTCTTT. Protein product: CATSPNRENTEAFF.

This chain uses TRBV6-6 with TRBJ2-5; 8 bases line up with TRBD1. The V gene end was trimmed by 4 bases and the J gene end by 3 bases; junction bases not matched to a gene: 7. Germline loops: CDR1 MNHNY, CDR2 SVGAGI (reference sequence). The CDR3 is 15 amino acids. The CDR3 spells CASSFPGGLEETQYF. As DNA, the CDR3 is TGTGCCAGCAGTTTTCCAGGGGGCTTGGAAGAGACCCAGTACTTC.

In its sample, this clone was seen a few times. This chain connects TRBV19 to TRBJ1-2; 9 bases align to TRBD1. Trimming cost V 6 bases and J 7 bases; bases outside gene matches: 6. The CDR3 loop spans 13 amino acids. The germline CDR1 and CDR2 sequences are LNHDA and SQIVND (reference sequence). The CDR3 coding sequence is TGTGCCAGTAGGGCGGGACAGGGCAGTGGCTACACCTTC. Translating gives CASRAGQGSGYTF.

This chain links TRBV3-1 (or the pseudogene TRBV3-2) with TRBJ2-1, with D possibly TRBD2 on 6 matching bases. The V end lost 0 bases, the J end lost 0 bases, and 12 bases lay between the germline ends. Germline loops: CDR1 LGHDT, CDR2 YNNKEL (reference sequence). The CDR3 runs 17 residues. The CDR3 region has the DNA TGTGCCAGCAGCCAAGAACCTTCCGGGGGCTCCTACAATGAGCAGTTCTTC. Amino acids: CASSQEPSGGSYNEQFF.

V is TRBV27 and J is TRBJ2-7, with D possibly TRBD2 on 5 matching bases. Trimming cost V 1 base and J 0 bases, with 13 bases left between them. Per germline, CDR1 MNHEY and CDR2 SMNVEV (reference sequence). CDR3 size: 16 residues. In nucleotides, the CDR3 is TGTGCCAGCAGTTTATTTGGAACGGGGAGCTCCTACGAGCAGTACTTC. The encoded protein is CASSLFGTGSSYEQYF.

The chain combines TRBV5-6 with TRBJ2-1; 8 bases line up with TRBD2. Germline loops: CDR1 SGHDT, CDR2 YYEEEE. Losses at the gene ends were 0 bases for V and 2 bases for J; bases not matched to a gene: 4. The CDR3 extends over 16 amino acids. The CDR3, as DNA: TGTGCCAGCAGCTTGGCGGCGGGAGGCCCCTACAATGAGCAGTTCTTC. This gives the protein CASSLAAGGPYNEQFF.

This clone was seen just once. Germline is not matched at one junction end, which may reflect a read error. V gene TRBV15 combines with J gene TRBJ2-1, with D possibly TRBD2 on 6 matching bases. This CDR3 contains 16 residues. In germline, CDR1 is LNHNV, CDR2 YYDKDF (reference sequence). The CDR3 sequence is CATSRGRDSSSNEQFF. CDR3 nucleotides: TGTGCCACCAGCAGAGGCCGGGACTCCTCCTCCAATGAGCAGTTCTTC.